The sequence of this TCR beta chain was determined in a study of CD8 T cells in Susac syndrome. From blood CD8+ and CD4+ T cells, TCR beta sequences were generated. In contrast to the negatively isolated CD8+ and CD4+ T cells, TEMRA cells were FACS-enriched. A single count supports this clonotype. The germline CDR1 and CDR2 sequences are SGHTA and FQGNSA. CDR3 length: 13 residues. V gave up 5 bases and J gave up 2 bases, with 9 bases separating them. cDNA came from approximately 0.5 to 1 ug RNA primed by random hexamers. The authors amplified TCR beta CDR3 across 54 Vbeta and 13 Jbeta using immunoSEQ multiplex PCR. TCRdb re-derived calls from the immunoSEQ multiplex PCR reads in MiXCR, one entry per CDR3 protein. This table has tens of thousands of distinct CDR3 sequences, around 92% appearing once.

The sequence derives from a human donor in good health. Sequenced input: CD8+ T cells from PBMCs. This chain joins TRBV7-2 and TRBJ1-2; TRBD1 is a possible D gene (5 bases). Written as DNA, the CDR3 is TGTGCCAGCAGCCGGGACTTCAACTATGGCTACACCTTC. It yields the protein CASSRDFNYGYTF.